The 8 T cell receptor beta chains reported below all come from one sample, sequenced in a study of blood T cell repertoires in COVID-19. Sequencing used immunoSEQ multiplex PCR; TCRdb keeps in-frame clones, though not all of them. The repertoire has around 50,000 clones, 70% to 90% of them found once; the top ten carry approximately 9.6%. The material sequenced was peripheral blood. These TCRs come from a man aged 45 to 65 with active COVID-19.

CDR3 sequence: CASSLVGSGRAGGEQFF. CDR3 bases: TGTGCCAGCAGCTTAGTGGGTAGCGGGAGGGCCGGGGGTGAGCAGTTCTTC. The rearrangement uses TRBV11-3 and TRBJ2-1; 11 bases line up with TRBD2. The V gene's germline CDR1 is SGHNT and CDR2 YENEEA. V was clipped by 1 base and J by 9 bases; unmatched bases: 11. The CDR3 is 17 residues long.

The chain carries TRBV7-2 and TRBJ1-4; 7 bases align to TRBD1. The junction had 9 bases not matched to a gene; V was cut back by 1 base and J by 4 bases. The CDR3 consists of 17 residues. Germline-derived CDR1 and CDR2 are SGHTA and FQGNSA. The CDR3 DNA reads as TGTGCCAGCAGCTTAGGGCCCCTGGGACAGCTTAATGAAAAACTGTTTTTT. This translates into CASSLGPLGQLNEKLFF.

V and J are TRBV30 and TRBJ1-2; no clear D. CDR3 length: 14 residues. Germline loops: CDR1 GTSNPN, CDR2 SVGIG (reference sequence). V was clipped by 5 bases and J by 8 bases, with 21 bases between them. DNA of the CDR3: TGTGCCTGGGTTTTCCCTACCCAGGTTCTCGGCTACACCTTC. Its translation is CAWVFPTQVLGYTF.

The rearrangement joins TRBV6-5 to TRBJ1-3, with 8 bases aligning to TRBD1. CDR1 is MNHEY, CDR2 SVGAGI, per germline. The CDR3 covers 13 residues. V was pared by 6 bases and J by 3 bases, with 1 base of the junction left unmatched. DNA of the CDR3: TGTGCCAGCAGACAGGGGGGTGGAAACACCATATATTTT. Encoded protein: CASRQGGGNTIYF.

The J gene is TRBJ1-5, the V gene TRBV5-1; 7 bases match TRBD1. With V trimmed by 2 bases and J by 5 bases, 4 bases remained unmatched. The CDR3 sequence is 14 residues long. The germline V gene encodes CDR1 SGHRS and CDR2 YFSETQ. The CDR3: CASSLGGFDQPQHF. CDR3 nucleotides: TGCGCCAGCAGCTTAGGGGGCTTTGATCAGCCCCAGCATTTT.

The rearrangement links TRBV14 to TRBJ1-2; possibly TRBD1 for D (5 bases). Germline values: CDR1 SGHDN, CDR2 FVKESK. The CDR3 totals 14 residues. The V and J ends lost 2 bases and 6 bases respectively, with 13 bases between them. The chain's CDR3 is CASSQSGRVDGYTF. CDR3 DNA: TGTGCCAGCAGCCAATCAGGCAGGGTTGATGGCTACACCTTC.

This chain connects TRBV30 to TRBJ2-7; perhaps TRBD1 as D (5 bases). The CDR3 extends over 14 amino acids. Trimming left V 0 bases short and J 2 bases short, with 11 bases between. Germline values: CDR1 GTSNPN, CDR2 SVGIG (reference sequence). The CDR3 loop reads CAWSVRRGTYEQYF. In DNA, the CDR3 is TGTGCCTGGAGTGTACGAAGGGGAACCTACGAGCAGTACTTC.

In its sample, this clone was seen once. The rearrangement joins TRBV7-9 to TRBJ1-1; perhaps TRBD1 as D (5 bases). Germline CDR1 reads SEHNR; CDR2 reads FQNEAQ (reference sequence). Trimming took 0 bases from V and 11 from J, leaving 19 bases between them. This CDR3 has 15 residues. CDR3 protein: CASSLAGGGAGRAFF. The DNA of the CDR3 is TGTGCCAGCAGCTTAGCCGGGGGAGGCGCCGGTAGGGCTTTCTTT.